Detailed here is one TCR beta chain. The table came from immunoSEQ multiplex PCR; TCRdb's copy has only in-frame clones and leaves some out. Among about 38,000 clones listed, around four fifths were seen once. The data derive from a study of blood T cell repertoires in COVID-19. V lost 4 bases, J lost 5 bases, and 8 bases lay in between. CDR1 LNHDA and CDR2 SQIVND come from the germline V gene (reference sequence). There are 13 residues in the CDR3. Source material: peripheral blood. This TCR came from a middle-aged man with active COVID-19. The chain couples TRBV19 to TRBJ2-2; TRBD1 might be the D (6 bases). CDR3 loop: CASSNTGTGELFF. The CDR3 DNA follows: TGTGCCAGTAGTAATACAGGGACCGGGGAGCTGTTTTTT.